This record covers a single TCR beta chain. This clone was observed a handful of times. It has no known antigen specificity. Base qualities are missing; no much larger clone stands one base away. The label giving this sample's time point can be read as: baseline before first vaccination. Samples from vaccinated people were obtained from the UK trials COV001 and COV002, which included a single-blind randomized controlled phase 2/3 trial of AZD1222 (ChAdOx1 nCoV-19) in healthy adults. For TCRbeta chain sequencing, PBMC samples were collected from trial participants at day 0 and at day 28 after the second dose. The CDR1 and CDR2 encoded by the germline V gene are SGHTA and FQGNSA. The CDR3 contains 16 residues, cysteine and phenylalanine counted. The only DNA kept is the CDR3, 48 bases in frame from the first base. V is cut back by 3 bases and J by 8 bases, with 13 bases in the junction unmatched. The data were obtained in a study of T cell responses to AZD1222 COVID-19 vaccine (dated by TCRdb to 2020 to 2022). At the level of the whole study: AZD1222 recipients with second doses at about 4 weeks or about 12 weeks were pooled, because spike-specific TCR depth and breadth did not differ between schedules. A total of about 230 trial participants underwent TCR sequencing, of whom roughly 210 received two doses of AZD1222 and around 25 received two doses of the MenACWY control vaccine. Trial participants were enrolled into age subgroups of 18-55, 56-69 and 70-plus years, which contained 148, 28 and 57 TCR-sequenced participants, respectively.

Here is what the overall study found, with its caveats: Because no day 14 peak-response samples were available, repertoires were characterized only after the peak T cell response. Epitopes outside the regions mutated in the B.1.351 and B.1.1.7 variants were reportedly recognized by nearly half of the unique spike-specific TCRs. Conclusions about previously exposed vaccinees were limited because only six AZD1222 recipients were SARS-CoV-2 seropositive at baseline. After two AZD1222 doses, both the breadth and the depth of spike-specific TCRs were significantly higher than at day 0 and than in MenACWY recipients. The vaccine-associated CD4 TCRs covered the entire spike protein, and the dominant responses fell in regions 160-218 and 743-854. The 56-69-year group was small, and its depth increase did not reach significance, likely because of low power. Participants were mostly white British and included more females than males, and it was suggested by the authors that clonal diversity may have been underestimated.

The CDR3 regions of human TCRbeta chains were analyzed by immunosequencing. The authors' pipeline ran thus. TCRs in the repertoires were matched against a reference library of SARS-CoV-2-specific TCRs that had been generated with the MIRA antigen-specificity platform. Breadth was defined as the fraction of unique TCRs that were SARS-CoV-2-associated. Depth was defined as the fraction of total T cells that were SARS-CoV-2-associated. Using the MIRA data, each spike-specific TCR was assigned both to the spike region to which the TCR was reactive and to a CD4 or CD8 class. Log10-transformed breadth and depth values were compared by one-way ANOVA with Sidak's multiple comparisons tests. The immuneACCESS repertoire file appears here via TCRdb, limited to in-frame rearrangements. These files lack a portion of the clones; in checked studies, under half of the deficit traces to unresolved V genes, and the cause of the others is not known. V and J calls and clone size come straight from that table; D and trimming were deduced from the DNA. This sample has around 83,000 clones in its table, and about 91% of those were observed once. The ten largest account for approximately 5.2% of the sample.

The rearrangement joined TRBV7-2 to TRBJ2-4, and TRBD2 aligns with 7 junction nucleotides. This clonotype originated in an adult in good health. This specimen was peripheral blood, taken on day 0 of AZD1222 vaccination. The CDR3 is CASSFARGMRSDIQYF. The nucleotide sequence reads as follows: TGTGCCAGCAGCTTTGCGCGGGGGATGAGGTCGGACATTCAGTACTTC.